These T cell receptor beta chains were read from a single sample in a study of blood T cell repertoires in COVID-19. Generated by immunoSEQ multiplex PCR, the TCRdb table keeps only in-frame clones and is missing some. The repertoire holds under 350,000 clones, with roughly four fifths as singletons. The specimen was peripheral blood. The receptors were sampled from a woman between 45 and 65 years old who had recovered from COVID-19. Each CDR3 is given with its conserved first and last residue. D genes are given only for firm matches. Some rows have no size entry. The others give once, few or many, or a class for an expanded clone.

>.|TRBJ2-1|TRBV2|.
CATSNRQVDNEQFF
TGTGCCACCTCTAACCGACAGGTCGACAATGAGCAGTTCTTC
>many|TRBJ2-7|TRBV7-3|TRBD2
CASSLTGFLAGGTEQYF
TGTGCCAGCAGCTTAACAGGTTTCTTAGCGGGAGGGACCGAGCAGTACTTC
>once|TRBJ1-4|TRBV24-1|TRBD1
CATSDTPGPGTGVRSEKLFF
TGTGCCACCAGTGATACCCCAGGGCCCGGGACAGGGGTTCGGAGTGAAAAACTGTTTTTT
>.|TRBJ2-1|TRBV9|.
CASSVQVGNEQFF
TGTGCCAGCAGCGTCCAGGTTGGCAATGAGCAGTTCTTC
>.|TRBJ2-1|TRBV6-6|TRBD2
CASSQGLAFPHNEQFF
TGTGCCAGCAGTCAGGGACTAGCGTTCCCTCACAATGAGCAGTTCTTC
>once|TRBJ1-6|TRBV5-6|.
CASSLAGYGSPLHF
TGTGCCAGCAGCTTGGCAGGGTATGGTTCACCCCTCCACTTT
>few|TRBJ1-5|TRBV7-2|.
CASRGAGINQPQHF
TGTGCCAGCAGGGGGGCAGGGATCAATCAGCCCCAGCATTTT
>once|TRBJ2-7|TRBV5-1|TRBD2
CASSPGGLAGDYEQYF
TGCGCCAGCAGCCCCGGGGGACTAGCGGGGGACTACGAGCAGTACTTC
>.|TRBJ2-7|TRBV5-1|.
CASSESAGAYEQYF
TGCGCCAGCAGCGAATCTGCAGGGGCCTACGAGCAGTACTTC
>.|TRBJ2-1|TRBV2|TRBD2
CASSEMGGGHNEQFF
TGTGCCAGCAGTGAAATGGGGGGGGGACACAATGAGCAGTTCTTC
>.|TRBJ1-6|TRBV5-1|.
CASKNGENSPLHF
TGCGCCAGCAAGAACGGAGAAAATTCACCCCTCCACTTT
>once|TRBJ1-2|TRBV6-5|TRBD1
CASSYPGTGSLWTF
TGTGCCAGCAGTTACCCCGGGACAGGGAGTTTATGGACCTTC
>.|TRBJ2-7|TRBV29-1|TRBD2
CSAGRGALDEQYF
TGCAGCGCCGGGCGGGGGGCGCTGGACGAGCAGTACTTC
>.|TRBJ2-5|TRBV18|.
CASSPSVSQGETQYF
TGTGCCAGCTCACCATCGGTCTCCCAGGGAGAGACCCAGTACTTC
>.|TRBJ2-7|TRBV6-2/TRBV6-3|TRBD1
CASSYPRTGSYEQYF
TGTGCCAGCAGTTACCCCCGGACAGGCTCCTACGAGCAGTACTTC
>.|TRBJ1-1|TRBV10-3|TRBD1
CAISEYQGADTEAFF
TGTGCCATCAGTGAGTATCAGGGGGCGGACACTGAAGCTTTCTTT
>once|TRBJ2-1|TRBV11-2|.
CASSLEWATSIANEQFF
TGTGCCAGCAGCTTAGAGTGGGCTACTAGTATCGCCAATGAGCAGTTCTTC
>.|TRBJ1-4|TRBV6-5|.
CASSPRENEKLFF
TGTGCCAGCAGTCCCCGGGAGAATGAAAAACTGTTTTTT
>few|TRBJ2-2|TRBV28|TRBD2
CASSIAGVSTGELFF
TGTGCCAGCAGCATAGCGGGAGTTAGCACCGGGGAGCTGTTTTTT
>.|TRBJ1-4|TRBV5-1|TRBD1
CASSLQGGGEEKLFF
TGCGCCAGCAGCTTACAGGGGGGAGGTGAGGAAAAACTGTTTTTT
>.|TRBJ1-6|TRBV6-4|TRBD1
CASSDLAGGGSPLHF
TGTGCCAGCAGTGACTTAGCAGGGGGCGGTTCACCCCTCCACTTT
>once|TRBJ1-3|TRBV7-2|TRBD1
CASSAGGQGSGNTIYF
TGTGCCAGCAGCGCCGGCGGACAGGGTTCTGGAAACACCATATATTTT
>.|TRBJ1-3|TRBV27|.
CASSLVAGSSSGNTIYF
TGTGCCAGCAGTTTAGTTGCGGGGAGTTCCTCTGGAAACACCATATATTTT
>.|TRBJ2-1|TRBV4-3|.
CASSQGHRENEQFF
TGCGCCAGCAGCCAAGGCCACAGGGAGAATGAGCAGTTCTTC
>.|TRBJ2-5|TRBV9|TRBD2
CASSDRGTSGLETQYF
TGTGCCAGCAGCGACCGGGGGACTAGCGGCCTAGAGACCCAGTACTTC
>.|TRBJ2-6|TRBV5-1|.
CASSFPQDTGANVLTF
TGCGCCAGCAGCTTCCCTCAGGATACTGGGGCCAACGTCCTGACTTTC
>.|TRBJ2-7|TRBV7-2|TRBD2
CASSLTSDGYEQYF
TGTGCCAGCAGCTTGACTAGCGATGGGTACGAGCAGTACTTC
>.|TRBJ2-1|TRBV4-1|.
CASSQESGYNEQFF
TGCGCCAGCAGCCAAGAGTCAGGCTACAATGAGCAGTTCTTC
>.|TRBJ1-1|TRBV6-1|TRBD1
CASSELTGKGEAFF
TGTGCCAGCAGTGAGCTGACAGGGAAGGGAGAAGCTTTCTTT
>.|TRBJ1-1|TRBV19|.
CASSIYGRANTEAFF
TGTGCCAGTAGTATTTATGGCAGGGCGAACACTGAAGCTTTCTTT
>.|TRBJ2-2|TRBV5-1|.
CASSLDRTYTGELFF
TGCGCCAGCAGCTTGGACAGAACCTACACCGGGGAGCTGTTTTTT
>.|TRBJ1-5|TRBV12-3/TRBV12-4|.
CASSFRGREPQHF
TGTGCCAGCAGTTTCAGGGGCCGGGAGCCCCAGCATTTT
>.|TRBJ1-2|TRBV12-3/TRBV12-4|TRBD1
CASSPQGAGGYTF
TGTGCCAGCAGTCCGCAGGGGGCGGGTGGCTACACCTTC
>.|TRBJ1-1|TRBV27|.
CASSHHFFGQTKIWTEAFF
TGTGCCAGCAGCCACCACTTTTTCGGACAAACGAAAATCTGGACTGAAGCTTTCTTT
>.|TRBJ2-2|TRBV14|TRBD1
CASSQDRRQGDPGELFF
TGTGCCAGCAGCCAAGATCGGAGACAGGGGGACCCCGGGGAGCTGTTTTTT
>few|TRBJ2-1|TRBV4-3|TRBD2
CASSRGTSGSSYNEQFF
TGCGCCAGCAGCCGCGGGACTAGCGGGAGCTCCTACAATGAGCAGTTCTTC
>.|TRBJ2-1|TRBV30|.
CAWSDKGDEQFF
TGTGCCTGGAGCGATAAGGGGGATGAGCAGTTCTTC
>.|TRBJ2-2|TRBV6-2/TRBV6-3|TRBD2
CASSYQAGVLAGELFF
TGTGCCAGCAGTTATCAAGCGGGAGTGCTCGCCGGGGAGCTGTTTTTT
>.|TRBJ1-6|TRBV2|.
CASSRQGSSPLHF
TGTGCCAGCAGTCGCCAGGGGAGCTCACCCCTCCACTTT
>.|TRBJ1-1|TRBV28|.
CASSPQGGGNTEAFF
TGTGCCAGCAGTCCTCAGGGTGGTGGTAACACTGAAGCTTTCTTT
>.|TRBJ1-1|TRBV5-1|.
CASSLAVNTEAFF
TGCGCCAGCAGCTTGGCGGTGAACACTGAAGCTTTCTTT
>.|TRBJ2-1|TRBV19|.
CASSIRDPYRAARNEQFF
TGTGCCAGTAGTATAAGAGATCCCTACAGGGCGGCCCGCAATGAGCAGTTCTTC
>.|TRBJ2-7|TRBV28|.
CRRGGYEQYF
TGCCGGAGGGGTGGCTACGAGCAGTACTTC
>.|TRBJ1-5|TRBV19|.
CASSPGVRQPQHF
TGTGCCAGTAGTCCAGGGGTGCGTCAGCCCCAGCATTTT
>.|TRBJ2-1|TRBV7-2|TRBD2
CASSSSGRAPVEQFF
TGTGCCAGCAGCTCTAGCGGGAGGGCCCCCGTTGAGCAGTTCTTC
>.|TRBJ1-5|TRBV9|.
CASSVGGNSNQPQHF
TGTGCCAGCAGCGTAGGCGGGAATAGCAATCAGCCCCAGCATTTT
>.|TRBJ2-3|TRBV4-2|.
CASSQDGTSSPHTQYF
TGTGCCAGCAGCCAAGACGGGACTTCTAGTCCTCATACGCAGTATTTT
>.|TRBJ2-1|TRBV7-9|.
CASSLGPELGQYNEQFF
TGTGCCAGCAGCTTAGGGCCCGAACTTGGGCAGTACAATGAGCAGTTCTTC